Listed here is a single TCR beta chain. Its antigen is not known. These data belong to a study of T cells expressing NK-cell markers. Background on the study: HCMV serostatus: seven of eight sequenced donors positive, one negative. Whole-study results and caveats: In a group of roughly 6 donors, dominant NKG2C+ clonotypes represented about 1.0-8% of CD8+ T cells.

Reprocessing the 5' RACE reads, TCRdb reports a single entry for every CDR3 protein and omits DNA. The sample holds about 460,000 distinct CDR3 sequences. Sequencing was performed on blood T cells: a sorted CD56 or NKG2C T cell subset, CD4+ or CD8+ T cells, or bulk PBMC T cells (not recorded which). The receptor comes from a woman in her 50s in good health.

The CDR3 is CASSGGGYVTEAFF. V usage is TRBV9 and J usage is TRBJ1-1. The CDR3 totals 14 residues. The germline V gene has CDR1 SGDLS and CDR2 YYNGEE.